What follows are 17 T cell receptor beta chains derived from one specimen sequenced in a study of spatial heterogeneity in lung cancer. Time point noted: sample taken at primary tumor resection. TCRdb passed the 5' RACE reads through MiXCR, listing each CDR3 protein once. The sample yields more than 35,000 distinct CDR3 sequences, roughly 5.2% seen once. The sample consisted of PBMCs, taken at surgery. The receptors stem from a female donor with early-stage non-small cell lung cancer.

This clonotype was picked up many times. The chain combines TRBV20-1 with TRBJ1-6; the match to TRBD1 covers 7 bases. The V segment lost 6 bases and the J segment 10 bases; nucleotides outside the gene matches: 6. This CDR3 is built from 12 residues. The germline V gene has CDR1 DFQATT and CDR2 SNEGSKA (reference sequence). CDR3 sequence: CSARDRLSPLHF. For the CDR3, the DNA is TGCAGTGCCCGGGACAGACTCTCACCCCTCCACTTT.

This clonotype has ten or more counts. The chain uses TRBV5-1 and TRBJ2-7; tentatively, D is TRBD1 (6 bases). CDR1 is SGHRS and CDR2 is YFSETQ in the germline V gene. The CDR3 is 15 residues long. Between the trimmed V and J ends, which lost 4 bases and 2 bases, there was a span of 16 bases. CDR3 DNA sequence: TGCGCCAGCAGCCAGATCGTTCAGGGGACCTACGAGCAGTACTTC. Its protein product is CASSQIVQGTYEQYF.

This clonotype was seen more than once but under ten times. The rearrangement links TRBV12-3 or TRBV12-4 to TRBJ1-5, with 7 bases matching TRBD1. The CDR3 has 13 amino acids. V was pared by 6 bases and J by 9 bases, with 8 bases of the junction left unmatched. As DNA, the CDR3 is TGTGCCAGCAGACTAGGACAGGTAGCGCCCCAGCATTTT. It specifies CASRLGQVAPQHF.

This chain uses TRBV2 with TRBJ1-4; D gene ambiguous. The CDR3 length is 15 residues. V shed 6 bases and J shed 11 bases, with 22 bases lying between them. The germline V gene encodes CDR1 SNHLY and CDR2 FYNNEI. The CDR3 loop is CASSAHFTAEEKLFF. The CDR3, as DNA: TGTGCCAGCAGCGCCCATTTCACCGCGGAGGAGAAACTGTTTTTT.

This clonotype has a count of ten or more. The CDR3 DNA reads TGTGCCAGCAGCTTAGAAAAGGGAACCAGCATATATTTT. Encoded protein: CASSLEKGTSIYF. This sequence joins TRBV7-2 and TRBJ1-3; D uncertain. Germline CDR1 SGHTA, CDR2 FQGNSA. This CDR3 contains 13 residues. V was cut by 1 base and J by 12 bases, with 13 bases left in between.

This clonotype was counted at least ten times. V and J are TRBV6-5 and TRBJ1-5; D not certain. The V end lost 0 bases, the J end lost 7 bases, and 7 bases lay between the germline ends. There are 13 residues in the CDR3. Per germline, CDR1 MNHEY and CDR2 SVGAGI. CDR3 DNA: TGTGCCAGCAGTTACTCCGAGGAGCAGCCCCAGCATTTT. It encodes CASSYSEEQPQHF.

This clonotype has a handful of counts. The chain is built from TRBV7-9 and TRBJ2-5, with D tentatively TRBD2 (5 bases). The V gene lost 7 bases and the J gene lost 2 bases, with 26 bases spanning the gap. This CDR3 is built from 18 residues. Germline CDR1 SEHNR, CDR2 FQNEAQ (reference sequence). The CDR3 sequence is CASKHILMKGRGQETQYF. CDR3 DNA sequence: TGTGCCAGCAAGCACATCCTAATGAAGGGTCGGGGTCAAGAGACCCAGTACTTC.

This clonotype came up many times. The chain carries TRBV28 and TRBJ1-2; 9 nucleotides line up with TRBD1. The germline V gene has CDR1 MDHEN and CDR2 SYDVKM. The CDR3 has 16 residues. V lost 6 bases and J lost 2; bases outside the gene matches: 10. CDR3 region: CASRDRGDRANYGYTF. In DNA form, the CDR3 reads TGTGCCAGCAGAGACAGGGGGGACAGGGCAAACTATGGCTACACCTTC.

In this sample, this clonotype turned up many times. CDR3 nucleotides: TGTGCCAGCAGCCGCTACACCGGGACAGGTCTCCCCCAAGCCAAAAACATTCAGTACTTC. Amino acids: CASSRYTGTGLPQAKNIQYF. The V gene is TRBV7-9, the J gene TRBJ2-4, with 8 bases that match TRBD1. This CDR3 has 20 amino acids. Unmatched junction bases numbered 18, after V lost 5 bases and J lost 0 bases. CDR1 SEHNR and CDR2 FQNEAQ come from the germline V gene (reference sequence).

The rearrangement uses TRBV12-3 or TRBV12-4 and TRBJ1-2, with TRBD1 matching over 7 bases. Trimming cost V 5 bases and J 12 bases; bases outside gene matches: 6. There are 11 residues in the CDR3. CDR3 DNA sequence: TGTGCCAGCAGTACAAACAGGGGTCACACCTTC. Its translation is CASSTNRGHTF.

This clonotype was recorded at least ten times. This chain links TRBV28 with TRBJ1-5; no firm D call. CDR1 and CDR2 from the germline V gene are MDHEN and SYDVKM. V lost 10 bases to trimming and J lost 5 bases, with 9 bases between them. CDR3 length equals 11 residues. The CDR3 coding sequence is TGTGCCACCCAAACCGATCAGCCCCAGCATTTT. Translation: CATQTDQPQHF.

This clonotype was recorded a few times. The V gene is TRBV12-3 or TRBV12-4, the J gene TRBJ2-5; 16 nucleotides agree with TRBD2. The CDR3 runs 15 residues. J was trimmed by 5 bases and V by 5 bases; bases with no gene match: 2. CDR3 DNA sequence: TGTGCCAGCAGTGGGACTAGCGGGGGGGCGGAGACCCAGTACTTC. It encodes CASSGTSGGAETQYF.

This clonotype was picked up a small number of times. The chain carries TRBV20-1 and TRBJ2-6, with D perhaps being TRBD1 or TRBD2 (6 bases each). This CDR3 has 17 amino acids. The germline V gene has CDR1 DFQATT and CDR2 SNEGSKA (reference sequence). V was clipped by 3 bases and J by 0 bases, with 15 bases between them. DNA of the CDR3: TGCAGTGCTAGGCAGGCCCGGGGGCCCTCTGGGGCCAACGTCCTGACTTTC. Translated: CSARQARGPSGANVLTF.

There are many counts of this clonotype. The chain has TRBV11-2 and TRBJ2-5; no clear D gene. The CDR3 extends over 13 amino acids. V dropped 3 bases and J dropped 2 bases, with 7 bases sitting between them. Per the germline V gene, CDR1 is SGHAT and CDR2 is FQNNGV. For the CDR3, the DNA is TGTGCCAGCAGCTTCCGACCTCAAGAGACCCAGTACTTC. This translates into CASSFRPQETQYF.

This clonotype was observed at least ten times. V gene TRBV7-2 combines with J gene TRBJ2-5; 9 bases line up with TRBD2. The CDR3 runs to 15 residues. The V segment lost 1 base and the J segment 7 bases; nucleotides outside the gene matches: 7. The germline V gene encodes CDR1 SGHTA and CDR2 FQGNSA. CDR3 sequence: CASSLGGGAAGTQYF. CDR3 DNA: TGTGCCAGCAGCTTAGGCGGGGGGGCAGCAGGGACCCAGTACTTC.

This clonotype occurred a few times. The chain has TRBV20-1 and TRBJ1-1; 7 bases are shared with TRBD1. This CDR3 has 14 amino acids. The germline gives CDR1 DFQATT, CDR2 SNEGSKA (reference sequence). The V gene end was trimmed by 3 bases and the J gene end by 3 bases; junction bases not matched to a gene: 7. CDR3 nucleotides: TGCAGTGCTAGCAGACAGGGACGGGACACTGAAGCTTTCTTT. It encodes CSASRQGRDTEAFF.

Only a few counts were recorded for this clonotype. This chain joins TRBV5-4 and TRBJ2-3, with no clear D. Germline CDR1 reads SGHNT; CDR2 reads YYREEE (reference sequence). V lost 0 bases and J lost 3, with 14 bases in between. CDR3 length: 16 residues. The chain's CDR3 is CASSLAPVGLTDTQYF. DNA of the CDR3: TGTGCCAGCAGCTTGGCCCCCGTGGGATTGACAGATACGCAGTATTTT.